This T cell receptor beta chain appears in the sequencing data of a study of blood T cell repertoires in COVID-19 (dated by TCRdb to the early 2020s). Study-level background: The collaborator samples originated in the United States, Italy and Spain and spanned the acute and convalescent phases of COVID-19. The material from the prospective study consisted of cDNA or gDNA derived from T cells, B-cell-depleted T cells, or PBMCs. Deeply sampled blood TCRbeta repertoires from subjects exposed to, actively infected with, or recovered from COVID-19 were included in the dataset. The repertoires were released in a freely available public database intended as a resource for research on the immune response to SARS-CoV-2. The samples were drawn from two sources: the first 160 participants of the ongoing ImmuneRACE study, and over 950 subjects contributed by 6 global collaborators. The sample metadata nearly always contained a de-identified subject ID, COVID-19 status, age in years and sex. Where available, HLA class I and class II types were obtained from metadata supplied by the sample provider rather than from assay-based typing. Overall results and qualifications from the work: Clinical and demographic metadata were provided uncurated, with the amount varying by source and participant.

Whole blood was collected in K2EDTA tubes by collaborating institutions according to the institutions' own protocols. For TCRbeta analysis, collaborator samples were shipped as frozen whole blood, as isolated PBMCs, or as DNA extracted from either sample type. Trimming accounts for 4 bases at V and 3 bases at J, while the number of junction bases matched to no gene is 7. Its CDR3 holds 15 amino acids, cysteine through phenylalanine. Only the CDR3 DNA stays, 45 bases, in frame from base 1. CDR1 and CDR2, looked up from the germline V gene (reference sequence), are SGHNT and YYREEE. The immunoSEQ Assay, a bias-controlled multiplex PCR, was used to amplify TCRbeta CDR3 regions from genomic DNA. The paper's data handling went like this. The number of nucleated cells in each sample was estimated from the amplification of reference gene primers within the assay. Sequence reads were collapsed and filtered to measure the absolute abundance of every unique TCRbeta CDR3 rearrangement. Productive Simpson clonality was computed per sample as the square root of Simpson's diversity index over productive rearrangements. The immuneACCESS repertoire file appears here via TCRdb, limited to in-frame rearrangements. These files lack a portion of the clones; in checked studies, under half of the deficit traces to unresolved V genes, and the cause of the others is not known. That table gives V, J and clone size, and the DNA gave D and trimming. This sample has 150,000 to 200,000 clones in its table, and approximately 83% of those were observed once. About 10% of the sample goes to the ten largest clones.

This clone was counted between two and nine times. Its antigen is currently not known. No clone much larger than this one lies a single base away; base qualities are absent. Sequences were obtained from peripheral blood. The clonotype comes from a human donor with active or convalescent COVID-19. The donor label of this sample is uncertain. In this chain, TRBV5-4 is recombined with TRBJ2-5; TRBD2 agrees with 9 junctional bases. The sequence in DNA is TGTGCCAGCAGCCCCCGGACTAGCGTAGAAGAGACCCAGTACTTC. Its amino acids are CASSPRTSVEETQYF. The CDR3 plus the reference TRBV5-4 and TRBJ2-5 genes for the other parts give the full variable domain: ETGVTQSPTHLIKTRGQQVTLRCSSQSGHNTVSWYQQALGQGPQFIFQYYREEENGRGNFPPRFSGLQFPNYSSELNVNALELDDSALYLCASSPRTSVEETQYFGPGTRLLVL.